The rows below give T cell receptor beta chains drawn from one sample of a study of read filtering for tumor transcriptome and immune sequencing. MiXCR was run by TCRdb on the reads, yielding one entry per CDR3 protein. This sample has approximately 140,000 distinct CDR3 sequences; about 13% occur once, and the top ten carry 7% to 9%. Material for sequencing was a population of CD138-negative cells sorted from bone marrow. The receptors were gathered from a donor at least 40 years old with multiple myeloma. The conserved cysteine and the conserved F or W are not part of the CDR3 here. Each record gives: V gene, CDR3 length, CDR3 protein.

>TRBV20-1|13
SARSRTSPGDTQY
>TRBV6-5|17
ASSRPTSGRATVHNEQF
>TRBV7-2|15
ASSLTGFRYSNQPQH
>TRBV20-1|10
SAREGELEQY
>TRBV9|11
ASSPSIDERLF
>TRBV4-2|12
ASSQDRLTDTQY
>TRBV4-1|19
ASSQGAWQRSATSGWNGQL
>TRBV4-3|10
ASSQDRYGYT
>TRBV7-9|18
ASSHGPTAVGPGAKNIQY
>TRBV20-1|13
SARGGRKNTGELF
>TRBV6-2/TRBV6-3|12
ASSYRGTYNEQF
>TRBV19|17
ASSSTGAIRGSYNSPLH
>TRBV13|10
ASSSGEETQY
>TRBV27|16
ASSLLARGPSGANVLT
>TRBV6-6|13
ASSYSNGVSYEQY
>TRBV7-9|14
ASSPGLVSITGELF
>TRBV24-1|11
ATSDFYFHEQF
>TRBV4-1|14
ASSHRGLKNTGELF
>TRBV6-5|16
ASSYSRGSGASYNEQF
>TRBV10-2|8
ASKGHEQF
>TRBV5-1|13
ASSPVAGSYNEQF
>TRBV18|15
ASSPPGSGSEYNEQF
>TRBV20-1|12
SANKREGLDTQY
>TRBV29-1|13
SVAGQPPSYNEQF
>TRBV4-1|12
ASSQVTEVETQY
>TRBV4-1|15
ASSQKEGAGSNEKLF
>TRBV7-2|18
ASSLIAGLFRGLAVNEQF
>TRBV7-6|11
ASSASGGQIQY
>TRBV11-2|13
ASSLSGAIYNEQF
>TRBV19|10
ASSIGGNTQY
>TRBV30|15
AWSTLRGQGANTEAF
>TRBV7-2|11
ASSLGPGGKLF
>TRBV12-3/TRBV12-4|10
ASSTTRYEQF
>TRBV11-2|13
ASSYLGGAGDTQY
>TRBV7-3|15
ASSSWTSGRTVNEQF
>TRBV19|14
ASSISSGTHYKEQF
>TRBV7-3|12
ASSASGPHNEQF
>TRBV19|13
ASSPRQGAADTQY
>TRBV7-9|11
ASSNRVGNTIY
>TRBV5-1|11
ASSYGQGAEAF
>TRBV3-1|10
ASSHAADEQF
>TRBV4-1|12
ASSHSGGGNTIY
>TRBV3-1|13
ASSQGARQGYGYT
>TRBV19|13
ASRHTTGMNTEAF
>TRBV6-2/TRBV6-3|12
ASTKNQRVGGAF
>TRBV29-1|13
SVVFSTGLNTEAF
>TRBV18|12
ASSPDQLYNEQF
>TRBV6-5|13
ASNPTYWDKETQY